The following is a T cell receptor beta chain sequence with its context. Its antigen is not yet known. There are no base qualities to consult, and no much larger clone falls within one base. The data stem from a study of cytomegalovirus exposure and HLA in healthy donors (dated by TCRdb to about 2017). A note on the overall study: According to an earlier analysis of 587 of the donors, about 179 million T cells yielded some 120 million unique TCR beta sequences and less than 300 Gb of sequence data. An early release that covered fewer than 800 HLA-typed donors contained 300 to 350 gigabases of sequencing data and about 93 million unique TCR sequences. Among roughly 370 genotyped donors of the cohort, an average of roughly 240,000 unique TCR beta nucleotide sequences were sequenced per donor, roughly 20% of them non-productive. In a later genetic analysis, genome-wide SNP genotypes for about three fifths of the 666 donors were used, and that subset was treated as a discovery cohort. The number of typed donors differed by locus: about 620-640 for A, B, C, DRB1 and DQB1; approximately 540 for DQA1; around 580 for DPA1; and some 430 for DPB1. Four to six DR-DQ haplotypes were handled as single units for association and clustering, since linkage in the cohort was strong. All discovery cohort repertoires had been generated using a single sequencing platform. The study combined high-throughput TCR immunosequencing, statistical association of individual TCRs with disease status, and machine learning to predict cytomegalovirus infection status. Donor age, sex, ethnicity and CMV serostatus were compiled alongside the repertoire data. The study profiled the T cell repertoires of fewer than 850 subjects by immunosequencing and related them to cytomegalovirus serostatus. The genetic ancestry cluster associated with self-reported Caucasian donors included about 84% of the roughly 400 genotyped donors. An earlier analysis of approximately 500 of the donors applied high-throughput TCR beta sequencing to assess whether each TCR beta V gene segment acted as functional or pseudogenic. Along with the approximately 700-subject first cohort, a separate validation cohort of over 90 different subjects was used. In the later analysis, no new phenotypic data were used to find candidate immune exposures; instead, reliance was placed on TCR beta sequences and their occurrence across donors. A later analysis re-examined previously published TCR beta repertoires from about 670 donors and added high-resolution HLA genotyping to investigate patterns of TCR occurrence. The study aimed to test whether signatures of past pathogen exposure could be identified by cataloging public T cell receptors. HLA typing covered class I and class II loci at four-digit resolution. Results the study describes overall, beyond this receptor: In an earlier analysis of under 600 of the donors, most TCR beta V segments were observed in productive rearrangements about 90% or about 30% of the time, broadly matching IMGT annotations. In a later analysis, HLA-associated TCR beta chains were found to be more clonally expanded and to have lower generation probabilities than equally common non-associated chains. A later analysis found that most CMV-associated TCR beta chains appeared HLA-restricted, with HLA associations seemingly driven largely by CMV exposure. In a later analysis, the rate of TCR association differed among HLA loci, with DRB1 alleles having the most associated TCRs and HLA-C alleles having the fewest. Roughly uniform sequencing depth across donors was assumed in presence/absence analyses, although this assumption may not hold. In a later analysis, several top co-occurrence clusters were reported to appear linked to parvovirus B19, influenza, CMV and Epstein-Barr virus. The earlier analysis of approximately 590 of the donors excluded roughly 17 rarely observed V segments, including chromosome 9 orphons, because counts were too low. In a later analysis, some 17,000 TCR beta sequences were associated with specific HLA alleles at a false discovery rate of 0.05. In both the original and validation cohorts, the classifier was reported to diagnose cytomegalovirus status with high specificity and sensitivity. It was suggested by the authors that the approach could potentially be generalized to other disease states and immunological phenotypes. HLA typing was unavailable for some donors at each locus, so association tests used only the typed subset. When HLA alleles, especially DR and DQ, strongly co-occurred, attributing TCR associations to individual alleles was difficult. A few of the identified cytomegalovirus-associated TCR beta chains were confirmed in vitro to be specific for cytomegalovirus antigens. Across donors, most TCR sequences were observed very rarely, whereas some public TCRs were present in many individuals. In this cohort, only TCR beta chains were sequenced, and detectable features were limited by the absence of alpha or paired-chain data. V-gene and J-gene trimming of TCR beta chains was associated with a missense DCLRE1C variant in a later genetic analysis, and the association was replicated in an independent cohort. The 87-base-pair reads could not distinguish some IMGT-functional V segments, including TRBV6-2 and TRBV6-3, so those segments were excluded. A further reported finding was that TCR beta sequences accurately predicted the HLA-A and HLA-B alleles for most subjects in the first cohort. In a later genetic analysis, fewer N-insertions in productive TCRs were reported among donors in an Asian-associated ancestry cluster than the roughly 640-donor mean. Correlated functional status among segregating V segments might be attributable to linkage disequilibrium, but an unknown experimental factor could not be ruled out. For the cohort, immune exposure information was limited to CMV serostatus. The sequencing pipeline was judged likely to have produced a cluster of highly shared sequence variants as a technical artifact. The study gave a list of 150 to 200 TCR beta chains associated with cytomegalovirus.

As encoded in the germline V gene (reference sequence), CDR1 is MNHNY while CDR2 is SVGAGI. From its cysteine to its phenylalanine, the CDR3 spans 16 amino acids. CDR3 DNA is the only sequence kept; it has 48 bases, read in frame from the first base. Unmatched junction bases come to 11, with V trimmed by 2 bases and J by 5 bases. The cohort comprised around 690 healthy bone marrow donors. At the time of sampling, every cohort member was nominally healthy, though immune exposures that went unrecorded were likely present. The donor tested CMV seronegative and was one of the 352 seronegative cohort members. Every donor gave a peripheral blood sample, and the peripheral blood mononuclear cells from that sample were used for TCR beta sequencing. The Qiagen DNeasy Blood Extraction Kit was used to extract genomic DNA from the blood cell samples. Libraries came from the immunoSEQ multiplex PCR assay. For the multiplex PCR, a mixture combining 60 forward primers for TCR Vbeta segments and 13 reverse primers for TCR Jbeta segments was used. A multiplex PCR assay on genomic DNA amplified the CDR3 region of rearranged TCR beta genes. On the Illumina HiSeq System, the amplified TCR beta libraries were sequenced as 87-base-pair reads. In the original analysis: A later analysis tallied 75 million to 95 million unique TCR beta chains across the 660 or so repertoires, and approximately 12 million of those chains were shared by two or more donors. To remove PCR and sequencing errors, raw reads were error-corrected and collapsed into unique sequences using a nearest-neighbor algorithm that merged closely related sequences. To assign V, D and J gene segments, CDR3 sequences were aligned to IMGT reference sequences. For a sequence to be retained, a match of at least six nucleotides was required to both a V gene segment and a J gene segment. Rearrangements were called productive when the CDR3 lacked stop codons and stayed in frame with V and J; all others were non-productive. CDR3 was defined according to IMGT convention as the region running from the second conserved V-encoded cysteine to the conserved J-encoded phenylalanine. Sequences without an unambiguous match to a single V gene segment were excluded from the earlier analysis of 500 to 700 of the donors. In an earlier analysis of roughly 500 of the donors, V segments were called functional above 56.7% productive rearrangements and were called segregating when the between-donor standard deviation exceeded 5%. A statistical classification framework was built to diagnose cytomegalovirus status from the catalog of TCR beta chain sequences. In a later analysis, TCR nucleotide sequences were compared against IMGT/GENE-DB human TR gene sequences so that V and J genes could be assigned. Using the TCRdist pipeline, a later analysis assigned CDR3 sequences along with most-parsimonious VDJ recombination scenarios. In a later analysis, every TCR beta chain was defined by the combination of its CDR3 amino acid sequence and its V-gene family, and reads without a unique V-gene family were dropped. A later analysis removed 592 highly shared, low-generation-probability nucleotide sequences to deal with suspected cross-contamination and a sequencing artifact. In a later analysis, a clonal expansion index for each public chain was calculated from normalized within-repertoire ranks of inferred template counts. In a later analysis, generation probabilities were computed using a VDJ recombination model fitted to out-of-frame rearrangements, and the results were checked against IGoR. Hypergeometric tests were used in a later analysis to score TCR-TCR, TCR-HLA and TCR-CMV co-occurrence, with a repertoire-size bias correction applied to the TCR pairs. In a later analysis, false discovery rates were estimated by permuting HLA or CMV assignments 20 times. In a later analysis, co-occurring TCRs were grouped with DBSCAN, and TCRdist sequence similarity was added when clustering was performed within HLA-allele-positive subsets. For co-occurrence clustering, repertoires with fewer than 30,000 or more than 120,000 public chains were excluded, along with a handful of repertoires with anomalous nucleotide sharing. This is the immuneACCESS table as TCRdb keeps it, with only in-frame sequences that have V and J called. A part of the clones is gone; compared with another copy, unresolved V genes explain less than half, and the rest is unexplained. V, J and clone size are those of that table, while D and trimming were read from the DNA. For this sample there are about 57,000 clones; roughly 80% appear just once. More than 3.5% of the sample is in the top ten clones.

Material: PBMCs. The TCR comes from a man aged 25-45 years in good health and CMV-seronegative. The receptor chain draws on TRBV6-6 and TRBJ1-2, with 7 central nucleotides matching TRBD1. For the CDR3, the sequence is CASSYVRDSAPYGYTF. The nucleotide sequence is TGTGCCAGCAGTTACGTCCGGGACAGTGCCCCATATGGCTACACCTTC.